This T cell receptor (beta chain) was sequenced in a study of cytomegalovirus exposure and HLA in healthy donors (dated by TCRdb to about 2017). Describing the broader study: An earlier analysis of approximately 600 of the donors reported roughly 270 Gb of sequence data and some 100 million unique TCR beta sequences from some 180 million T cells. Approximately 310 gigabases of sequencing data and 70 million to 100 million unique TCR sequences made up an early release that covered 640 HLA-typed donors. Of the approximately 400 genotyped donors, 80% to 90% were placed in the genetic ancestry cluster associated with self-reported Caucasian donors. The study was designed to test whether signatures of past pathogen exposure could be identified by cataloging public T cell receptors. The study profiled the T cell repertoires of approximately 700 subjects by immunosequencing and related them to cytomegalovirus serostatus. A separate validation cohort of 100 to 150 different subjects was used in addition to the approximately 610-subject first cohort. High-throughput TCR immunosequencing, statistical association of individual TCRs with disease status, and machine learning were combined to predict cytomegalovirus infection status. To study patterns of TCR occurrence, a later analysis re-analyzed previously published TCR beta repertoires from just over 650 donors and added high-resolution HLA genotyping. The later analysis used no new phenotypic data to find candidate immune exposures, relying instead on TCR beta sequences and their occurrence across donors. An earlier analysis of about 600 of the donors used high-throughput TCR beta sequencing to judge whether each TCR beta V gene segment behaved as functional or pseudogenic. Donor age, sex, ethnicity and CMV serostatus were collected together with the repertoire data. A later genetic analysis used genome-wide SNP genotypes for about 55% of the 666 donors, treating that subset as a discovery cohort. Every discovery cohort repertoire had been produced on one sequencing platform. HLA typing included class I and class II loci at four-digit resolution. Typing coverage differed by locus: A, B, C, DRB1 and DQB1 were typed in about 620-640 donors, DQA1 in 522, DPA1 in around 580, and DPB1 in around 440. Because of strong linkage in the cohort, four to six DR-DQ haplotypes were treated as single units for association and clustering. On average, roughly 250,000 unique TCR beta nucleotide sequences were sequenced per donor among more than 350 genotyped donors of the cohort, with roughly 19% of those sequences being non-productive. Overall study outcomes, separate from this receptor: According to the authors, the approach could potentially be generalized to other disease states and immunological phenotypes. About 17 rarely observed V segments, including chromosome 9 orphons, were excluded from the earlier analysis of approximately 600 of the donors because counts were too low. Compared with equally common non-associated chains, HLA-associated TCR beta chains in a later analysis were more clonally expanded and had lower generation probabilities. The 87-base-pair reads could not distinguish some IMGT-functional V segments, including TRBV6-2 and TRBV6-3, so those segments were excluded. In vitro tests confirmed that a few of the cytomegalovirus-associated TCR beta chains recognize cytomegalovirus antigens. The presence/absence analyses assumed that sequencing depth was roughly uniform across donors, and that assumption may not be true. A later genetic analysis reported fewer N-insertions in productive TCRs among donors in an Asian-associated ancestry cluster than the 666-donor mean. A later analysis associated about 17,000 TCR beta sequences with specific HLA alleles at a false discovery rate of 0.05. A later analysis reported that several top co-occurrence clusters appeared linked to parvovirus B19, influenza, CMV and Epstein-Barr virus. Linkage disequilibrium might explain the correlated functional status among segregating V segments, but an unknown experimental factor could not be excluded. According to a later analysis, most CMV-associated TCR beta chains appeared to be HLA-restricted, and the HLA associations seemed to be driven largely by CMV exposure. In the study, approximately 160 TCR beta chains were listed as associated with cytomegalovirus. In an earlier analysis of over 550 of the donors, most TCR beta V segments were observed in productive rearrangements about 87% or about 30% of the time, broadly matching IMGT annotations. According to a later analysis, TCR association rates differed among HLA loci, with DRB1 alleles showing the most associated TCRs and HLA-C alleles showing the fewest. For the cohort, immune exposure information was limited to CMV serostatus. A further reported finding was that TCR beta sequences accurately predicted the HLA-A and HLA-B alleles for most subjects in the first cohort. Most TCR sequences were observed very rarely across donors, whereas some public TCRs were present in many individuals. A later genetic analysis associated a missense DCLRE1C variant with V-gene and J-gene trimming of TCR beta chains, and an independent cohort replicated the association. Only TCR beta chains were sequenced in this cohort, and the absence of alpha or paired-chain data limited detectable features. A group of highly shared sequence variants was considered likely to be a technical artifact of the sequencing pipeline. Because HLA typing was missing for some donors at each locus, association tests included only the typed subset. When HLA alleles, especially DR and DQ, strongly co-occurred, attributing TCR associations to individual alleles was difficult. Cytomegalovirus status was reported to be diagnosed by the classifier with high specificity and sensitivity in both the original and validation cohorts.

Worth noting for this clone: Its antigen remains undetermined. Qualities for individual bases were not recorded, and no much larger clone is one base off.

The cohort comprised around 690 healthy bone marrow donors. Cohort members were all nominally healthy when sampled, although unrecorded immune exposures were likely present. The donor was CMV seronegative and belonged to the group of 352 seronegative cohort members. Every donor gave a peripheral blood sample, and the peripheral blood mononuclear cells from that sample were used for TCR beta sequencing. The Qiagen DNeasy Blood Extraction Kit was used to extract genomic DNA from the blood cell samples. The CDR3 covers 14 residues, taking in both the cysteine and the phenylalanine. The CDR3 DNA has 42 bases and is translated from base 1. The V end loses 0 bases and the J end loses 10 bases, and a stretch of 11 bases separates them. The germline V gene (reference sequence) sets CDR1 to SGHNT and CDR2 to YYREEE. The library was generated by the immunoSEQ multiplex PCR assay. A mixture of 60 forward primers for TCR Vbeta segments and 13 reverse primers for TCR Jbeta segments was used in the multiplex PCR. The CDR3 region of rearranged TCR beta genes was amplified from genomic DNA by a multiplex PCR assay. On the Illumina HiSeq System, the amplified TCR beta libraries were sequenced as 87-base-pair reads. In the authors' own workflow: A later analysis tallied 80 million to 95 million unique TCR beta chains across the approximately 670 repertoires, and approximately 11 million of those chains were shared by two or more donors. Raw reads were error-corrected and collapsed into unique sequences by a nearest-neighbor algorithm in which closely related sequences were merged to remove PCR and sequencing errors. V, D and J gene segments were assigned by aligning CDR3 sequences to IMGT reference sequences. For a sequence to be retained, a match of at least six nucleotides was required to both a V gene segment and a J gene segment. A rearrangement counted as productive if the CDR3 had no stop codons and remained in frame with V and J, and every other rearrangement counted as non-productive. CDR3 was defined by IMGT convention, running from the second conserved V-encoded cysteine to the conserved J-encoded phenylalanine. In an earlier analysis of roughly 610 of the donors, sequences lacking an unambiguous match to a single V gene segment were excluded. In an earlier analysis of some 590 of the donors, a V segment was called functional when productive rearrangements were above 56.7%, and segregating when the standard deviation between donors exceeded 5%. A statistical classification framework was built for diagnosing cytomegalovirus status from the catalog of TCR beta chain sequences. In a later analysis, TCR nucleotide sequences were compared against IMGT/GENE-DB human TR gene sequences so that V and J genes could be assigned. Using the TCRdist pipeline, a later analysis assigned CDR3 sequences along with most-parsimonious VDJ recombination scenarios. In a later analysis, every TCR beta chain was defined by the combination of its CDR3 amino acid sequence and its V-gene family, and reads without a unique V-gene family were dropped. As a way to deal with suspected cross-contamination and a sequencing artifact, a later analysis dropped over 550 nucleotide sequences that were highly shared and had low generation probability. In a later analysis, a clonal expansion index for each public chain was calculated from normalized within-repertoire ranks of inferred template counts. Generation probabilities in a later analysis came from a VDJ recombination model fitted to out-of-frame rearrangements, and those results were checked against IGoR. Hypergeometric tests were used in a later analysis to score TCR-TCR, TCR-HLA and TCR-CMV co-occurrence, with a repertoire-size bias correction applied to the TCR pairs. In a later analysis, false discovery rates were estimated by permuting HLA or CMV assignments 20 times. A later analysis grouped co-occurring TCRs with DBSCAN, adding TCRdist sequence similarity when clustering within HLA-allele-positive subsets. Repertoires with fewer than 30,000 or more than 120,000 public chains were left out of co-occurrence clustering, as were several repertoires with anomalous nucleotide sharing. As stored in TCRdb, this immuneACCESS dataset retains in-frame rearrangements with V and J assigned. A fraction of the clones does not appear; measured against another copy, unresolved V genes explain less than half of the discrepancy, and the remainder lacks a known reason. The V and J calls and clone size come from that table; D and trimming were worked out from the DNA. Present in this sample are 130,000 to 150,000 clones, over 60% of which were seen just once. The ten largest clonotypes hold 4.9% of the sample.

The rearrangement combines TRBV5-4 with TRBJ1-6, with TRBD1 perhaps the D gene, on 5 matching bases. Input material: PBMCs. This sequence originates from a woman in her forties or fifties in good health and CMV-seronegative. The CDR3 is CASSLEAGNSPLHF. Read as DNA, the sequence is TGTGCCAGCAGCTTGGAGGCAGGGAACTCACCCCTCCACTTT.